This record concerns one T cell receptor beta chain sequence. This sample was included in a study of blood T cell repertoires in COVID-19. Study-level information: Whether acute or convalescent, the COVID-19 samples came from the United States, Italy and Spain.

This CDR3 contains 16 residues. Germline values: CDR1 SGHNT, CDR2 YYREEE (reference sequence). V shed 4 bases, J shed 0 bases, and the junction held 5 bases outside the gene matches. How the authors handled the data: Quantification of nucleated cells was approximated via reference gene primer amplification. Some clones are missing from TCRdb's copy, which holds only in-frame ones; the method was immunoSEQ multiplex PCR. The V and J calls and clone size come from that table; D and trimming were worked out from the DNA. This table has 250,000 to 300,000 clones, approximately 80% appearing once. The sequencing sample was made of peripheral blood. The clonotype originates from a woman between 55 and 75 years old with active or convalescent COVID-19. The chain has TRBV5-4 and TRBJ1-1, with 11 bases aligning to TRBD1. The CDR3 region is CASSPRTGGMNTEAFF. CDR3 in DNA: TGTGCCAGCAGCCCTAGGACAGGGGGCATGAACACTGAAGCTTTCTTT.